This passage covers 29 T cell receptor beta chains from one sample sequenced in a study of Tregs in tolerant kidney transplant recipients. Produced via immunoSEQ multiplex PCR; TCRdb's table is partial and in-frame only. Of just under 65,000 clones listed, more than 95% are singletons. The input for sequencing was Tregs from blood, taken before the transplant. These receptors came from a human donor who received a combined kidney and bone marrow transplant.

This clone was detected only once. Here the CDR3 reads CASSTRWTGGYGYTF. The CDR3 coding sequence is TGTGCCAGCAGCACTCGTTGGACAGGGGGTTATGGCTACACCTTC. The chain couples TRBV9 to TRBJ1-2; 10 bases agree with TRBD1. Trimming took 4 bases from V and 5 from J; bases not matched to a gene: 8. CDR1 and CDR2 from the germline V gene are SGDLS and YYNGEE. This CDR3 is 15 amino acids long.

V and J are TRBV4-3 and TRBJ1-6, with TRBD1 as a possible D gene (5 bases). Germline V CDR1 and CDR2: LGHNA, YSLEER. The CDR3 sequence is 14 residues long. V lost 4 bases and J 10 bases, leaving 14 bases between the germline ends. The chain's CDR3 is CASSLQGSSSPLHF. CDR3 DNA sequence: TGCGCCAGCAGCCTTCAGGGCTCGAGCTCACCCCTCCACTTT.

The chain uses TRBV25-1 and TRBJ1-6; TRBD1 aligns across 8 bases. This CDR3 is 14 amino acids long. Germline loops: CDR1 MGHDK, CDR2 SYGVNS. Unmatched junction bases numbered 6, after V lost 7 bases and J lost 7 bases. CDR3 protein: CASTRTGSNSPLHF. The CDR3 DNA follows: TGTGCCAGCACCAGGACAGGGTCCAATTCACCCCTCCACTTT.

The table lists this clone with a count of one. V gene TRBV9 combines with J gene TRBJ2-7; D ambiguous. The V gene lost 5 bases and the J gene lost 0 bases, with 12 bases spanning the gap. This CDR3 is built from 14 residues. Germline V gene data show CDR1 as SGDLS and CDR2 as YYNGEE. In DNA, the CDR3 is TGTGCCAGCAGACAACAGAACCGCTCCTACGAGCAGTACTTC. This gives the protein CASRQQNRSYEQYF. Supplemented by reference TRBV9 and TRBJ2-7, the full variable domain reads DSGVTQTPKHLITATGQRVTLRCSPRSGDLSVYWYQQSLDQGLQFLIQYYNGEERAKGNILERFSAQQFPDLHSELNLSSLELGDSALYFCASRQQNRSYEQYFGPGTRLTVT.

The genes are TRBV9 and TRBJ2-1, with TRBD2 matching over 9 bases. The length of the CDR3 is 18 residues. The V gene end was trimmed by 0 bases and the J gene end by 0 bases; junction bases not matched to a gene: 7. Germline V CDR1 and CDR2: SGDLS, YYNGEE. As DNA, the CDR3 is TGTGCCAGCAGCGTAGTAGCGGGGGCGCATCGCTCCTACAATGAGCAGTTCTTC. Its protein is CASSVVAGAHRSYNEQFF. The full variable domain, completed using reference TRBV9 and TRBJ2-1, is DSGVTQTPKHLITATGQRVTLRCSPRSGDLSVYWYQQSLDQGLQFLIQYYNGEERAKGNILERFSAQQFPDLHSELNLSSLELGDSALYFCASSVVAGAHRSYNEQFFGPGTRLTVL.

This clone was observed once. The chain is built from TRBV11-2 and TRBJ1-1; unclear D gene. The CDR3 sequence is 12 residues long. Per the germline V gene, CDR1 is SGHAT and CDR2 is FQNNGV. Trimming pared 2 bases from V and 8 bases from J, leaving 9 bases between. The CDR3 here is CASSLLRREAFF. The CDR3 nucleotides are TGTGCCAGCAGCTTATTACGGAGGGAAGCTTTCTTT. Together with reference TRBV11-2 and TRBJ1-1, the CDR3 gives the full variable domain: EAGVAQSPRYKIIEKRQSVAFWCNPISGHATLYWYQQILGQGPKLLIQFQNNGVVDDSQLPKDRFSAERLKGVDSTLKIQPAKLEDSAVYLCASSLLRREAFFGQGTRLTVV.

The rearrangement links TRBV28 to TRBJ1-4; 8 nucleotides line up with TRBD1. Germline trimming cut 8 bases from V and 8 bases from J; bases unmatched to any gene: 10. CDR3 length: 14 residues. Germline values: CDR1 MDHEN, CDR2 SYDVKM. The CDR3 loop reads CASAGGTGREKLFF. Here the CDR3 DNA reads TGTGCCAGCGCAGGAGGGACAGGCAGGGAAAAACTGTTTTTT.

The chain links TRBV10-3 to TRBJ1-1, with a possible D match to TRBD1 (6 bases). The CDR3 is 15 residues long. Between the trimmed V and J ends, which lost 0 bases and 5 bases, there was a span of 13 bases. CDR1 is ENHRY and CDR2 is SYGVKD in the germline V gene. Here the CDR3 DNA reads TGTGCCATCAGTGAGTCAAGGACAGTCGAAACTGAAGCTTTCTTT. Its protein is CAISESRTVETEAFF.

The J gene is TRBJ1-4, the V gene TRBV30, with D hard to call. Germline V CDR1 and CDR2: GTSNPN, SVGIG (reference sequence). This CDR3 spans 14 amino acids. Trimming removed 0 bases from V and 9 bases from J, with 14 bases in between. CDR3 loop: CAWSVPEAVKKLFF. The CDR3 DNA is TGTGCCTGGAGTGTACCGGAAGCGGTCAAAAAACTGTTTTTT.

The rearrangement uses TRBV7-9 and TRBJ1-2; 8 bases are a match to TRBD1. V lost 5 bases and J lost 4; bases outside the gene matches: 3. Germline loops: CDR1 SEHNR, CDR2 FQNEAQ (reference sequence). This CDR3 has 13 amino acids. CDR3 amino acids: CASSGQGLYGYTF. The DNA for the CDR3 is TGTGCCAGCAGCGGACAGGGCCTCTATGGCTACACCTTC. The full variable domain, rest sourced from reference TRBV7-9 and TRBJ1-2, is DTGVSQNPRHKITKRGQNVTFRCDPISEHNRLYWYRQTLGQGPEFLTYFQNEAQLEKSRLLSDRFSAERPKGSFSTLEIQRTEQGDSAMYLCASSGQGLYGYTFGSGTRLTVV.

The chain uses TRBV4-2 and TRBJ1-2, with 7 bases lining up with TRBD1. The CDR3 is made up of 15 amino acids. CDR1 is LGHNA and CDR2 is YNFKEQ in the germline V gene. V shed 3 bases and J 8 bases; nucleotides not matched to a gene: 12. The CDR3 DNA is TGTGCCAGCAGCCAGGACCTCGACAGGGATCAAGGCTACACCTTC. Its protein is CASSQDLDRDQGYTF.

The chain carries TRBV5-4 and TRBJ2-5, with TRBD1 matching over 9 bases. CDR1 and CDR2 (germline): SGHNT, YYREEE (reference sequence). There are 15 residues in the CDR3. J lost 5 bases, V lost 3 bases, and 8 bases had no gene match. CDR3 nucleotide sequence: TGTGCCAGCAGCTACAACAGGGGGCTGGGGGAGACCCAGTACTTC. This gives the protein CASSYNRGLGETQYF.

This chain connects TRBV14 to TRBJ1-4; no firm D call. CDR1 and CDR2 (germline): SGHDN, FVKESK. This CDR3 is 13 amino acids long. The germline V and J ends were trimmed by 1 base and 12 bases, with 12 bases remaining between them. CDR3 loop: CASSQGYVTELFF. CDR3 DNA: TGTGCCAGCAGCCAAGGATATGTTACAGAACTGTTTTTT.

J is TRBJ2-2 and V is TRBV9, with D tentatively TRBD1 (5 bases). The CDR3 spans 15 residues. Per the germline V gene, CDR1 is SGDLS and CDR2 is YYNGEE. Deletions cut 2 bases from V and 0 bases from J, with 8 bases between. The CDR3 nucleotides are TGTGCCAGCAGCGTCAGGGCAACGAACACCGGGGAGCTGTTTTTT. Amino acids: CASSVRATNTGELFF. Supplemented by reference TRBV9 and TRBJ2-2, the full variable domain reads DSGVTQTPKHLITATGQRVTLRCSPRSGDLSVYWYQQSLDQGLQFLIQYYNGEERAKGNILERFSAQQFPDLHSELNLSSLELGDSALYFCASSVRATNTGELFFGEGSRLTVL.

This clone was observed a single time. The chain combines TRBV5-4 with TRBJ2-1, with D unclear. CDR3 length: 15 amino acids. Trimming removed 1 base from V and 0 bases from J, with 8 bases in between. Per germline, CDR1 SGHNT and CDR2 YYREEE (reference sequence). CDR3 protein: CASSLNIPSYNEQFF. CDR3 sequence (DNA): TGTGCCAGCAGCTTGAACATTCCCTCCTACAATGAGCAGTTCTTC.

This chain connects TRBV5-1 to TRBJ2-7; D possibly corresponds to TRBD1 (6 bases). V was cut by 3 bases and J by 0 bases, with 19 bases left in between. The CDR3 spans 17 residues. The germline V gene has CDR1 SGHRS and CDR2 YFSETQ. DNA of the CDR3: TGCGCCAGCAGCTCCACTCCCGGACAGTCAACCTCCTACGAGCAGTACTTC. Translated, it gives CASSSTPGQSTSYEQYF. Complete variable domain (other parts from reference TRBV5-1 and TRBJ2-7): KAGVTQTPRYLIKTRGQQVTLSCSPISGHRSVSWYQQTPGQGLQFLFEYFSETQRNKGNFPGRFSGRQFSNSRSEMNVSTLELGDSALYLCASSSTPGQSTSYEQYFGPGTRLTVT.

The chain joins TRBV5-1 to TRBJ1-5, with D perhaps TRBD1 (6 bases). With 4 bases removed from V and 6 bases from J, the gap between germline ends came to 11 bases. The CDR3 contains 13 residues. Germline V gene data show CDR1 as SGHRS and CDR2 as YFSETQ. CDR3 region: CASSPQGSQPQHF. Here the CDR3 DNA reads TGCGCCAGCAGCCCACAGGGTTCTCAGCCCCAGCATTTT.

The chain couples TRBV4-3 to TRBJ1-2, with D possibly TRBD1 on 6 matching bases. CDR1 is LGHNA, CDR2 YSLEER, per germline. V lost 0 bases and J 3 bases, leaving 14 bases between the germline ends. The CDR3 consists of 16 residues. The CDR3 reads CASSQELGATYYGYTF. In DNA, the CDR3 is TGCGCCAGCAGCCAAGAGCTGGGGGCAACCTACTATGGCTACACCTTC.

The V call is TRBV5-1, the J call TRBJ2-7, with D unclear. The CDR3 is 14 residues long. V was trimmed by 4 bases and J by 0 bases, leaving 11 bases between them. Germline CDR1 and CDR2: SGHRS and YFSETQ. CDR3 sequence reads: CASSLRSSSYEQYF. CDR3 nucleotide sequence: TGCGCCAGCAGCCTACGGTCGAGCTCCTACGAGCAGTACTTC.

The rearrangement links TRBV6-5 to TRBJ1-3; tentative D call: TRBD1 (6 bases). Trimming took 6 bases from V and 2 from J, leaving 11 bases between them. CDR3 size: 14 residues. Germline lookup yields CDR1 MNHEY and CDR2 SVGAGI. The CDR3 sequence: CASRKGVPGNTIYF. In DNA form, the CDR3 reads TGTGCCAGCAGAAAGGGGGTGCCTGGAAACACCATATATTTT.

The gene calls are TRBV7-9 and TRBJ2-1; perhaps TRBD1 as D (5 bases). The CDR3 length is 17 residues. Germline lookup yields CDR1 SEHNR and CDR2 FQNEAQ (reference sequence). Trimming cost V 1 base and J 0 bases, with 13 bases left between them. This chain's CDR3 is CASSLGYRRSSYNEQFF. CDR3 sequence (DNA): TGTGCCAGCAGCTTAGGGTACAGGCGAAGCTCCTACAATGAGCAGTTCTTC.

The rearrangement uses TRBV5-1 and TRBJ2-5; 8 positions match TRBD1. V lost 4 bases to trimming and J lost 0 bases; unmatched junction nucleotides: 8. Germline V gene sequence: CDR1 SGHRS, CDR2 YFSETQ. This CDR3 spans 16 amino acids. The CDR3 DNA sequence: TGCGCCAGCAGCCTTACAACAGGGGGGTACCAAGAGACCCAGTACTTC. It specifies CASSLTTGGYQETQYF.

The chain combines TRBV7-2 with TRBJ2-1; D possibly corresponds to TRBD2 (6 bases). V was shortened by 1 base and J by 10 bases, with 11 bases between the two germline ends. The germline V gene encodes CDR1 SGHTA and CDR2 FQGNSA. This CDR3 spans 13 amino acids. The CDR3 DNA reads TGTGCCAGCAGCTTAGTGGCGGGAACCGAGCAGTTCTTC. Protein product: CASSLVAGTEQFF.

The J gene is TRBJ2-3, the V gene TRBV7-9; D remains unclear. The V end lost 1 base, the J end lost 4 bases, and 6 bases lay between the germline ends. The germline gives CDR1 SEHNR, CDR2 FQNEAQ (reference sequence). The CDR3 totals 13 residues. The CDR3 DNA is TGTGCCAGCAGCTTAGTGGGCGCAGATACGCAGTATTTT. Translated, it gives CASSLVGADTQYF.

The V call is TRBV4-1, the J call TRBJ2-2; a weak D match, TRBD1 (6 bases). Germline-derived CDR1 and CDR2 are MGHRA and YSYEKL. The CDR3 is 13 residues long. The V gene lost 4 bases and the J gene lost 7 bases, with 10 bases spanning the gap. CDR3 DNA: TGCGCCAGCAGCCGGACAGTTATCGGGGAGCTGTTTTTT. As protein: CASSRTVIGELFF.

The gene calls are TRBV27 and TRBJ2-7, with TRBD1 matching over 7 bases. CDR1 is MNHEY, CDR2 SMNVEV, per germline (reference sequence). The CDR3 is 14 amino acids. Germline trimming cut 5 bases from V and 2 bases from J; bases unmatched to any gene: 6. The CDR3 DNA follows: TGTGCCAGCAGTCTCAACAGGGGAGCCTACGAGCAGTACTTC. The encoded protein is CASSLNRGAYEQYF.

The V gene is TRBV18, the J gene TRBJ2-6, with 8 bases fitting TRBD1. V dropped 1 base and J dropped 0; count of bases not matched to a gene: 2. Germline CDR1 reads KGHSH; CDR2 reads LQKENI. This CDR3 contains 17 residues. DNA for the CDR3: TGTGCCAGCTCACCACGGACAGGGATCTCTGGGGCCAACGTCCTGACTTTC. Translation gives CASSPRTGISGANVLTF.

The V call is TRBV18, the J call TRBJ2-1, with 8 bases fitting TRBD1. Germline V lookup: CDR1 KGHSH, CDR2 LQKENI. This CDR3 region has 14 residues. V lost 4 bases to trimming and J lost 8 bases; unmatched junction nucleotides: 7. CDR3 bases: TGTGCCAGCTCACTTGGACAGGGAGTGGATGAGCAGTTCTTC. Translated: CASSLGQGVDEQFF.

The rearrangement joins TRBV7-2 to TRBJ1-1, with 7 bases that match TRBD1. The ends lost 3 bases at V and 0 bases at J; junction bases unmatched: 1. This CDR3 region has 14 residues. Looked up from germline, CDR1 is SGHTA and CDR2 is FQGNSA. Written as DNA, the CDR3 is TGTGCCAGCAGCTTTGGACAGGTGAACACTGAAGCTTTCTTT. This codes for CASSFGQVNTEAFF. Together with reference TRBV7-2 and TRBJ1-1, the CDR3 gives the full variable domain: GAGVSQSPSNKVTEKGKDVELRCDPISGHTALYWYRQSLGQGLEFLIYFQGNSAPDKSGLPSDRFSAERTGGSVSTLTIQRTQQEDSAVYLCASSFGQVNTEAFFGQGTRLTVV.